The 13 T cell receptor beta chains given below trace back to one sample, sequenced in a study of beta chain features in type 1 diabetes. Whole-study findings and limits: Patients with Type 1 diabetes showed moderately but significantly shorter TCRB CDR3s in all four CD4+ subsets.

Every bit of the isolated RNA underwent reverse transcription, so sequencing read expressed TCRB transcripts. This table comes from immunoSEQ multiplex PCR, and its TCRdb copy is limited to in-frame clones, with some not included. The sample carries some 660,000 clones, over 12% recorded once. The antigens these receptors bind are not known. The sequenced sample was naive CD4+ T cells from blood. Every receptor here comes from a man younger than 30 with type 1 diabetes.

The genes are TRBV7-2 and TRBJ1-5; D is possibly TRBD1 (5 bases). Germline CDR1 is SGHTA and CDR2 is FQGNSA. The length of the CDR3 is 17 residues. V was clipped by 2 bases and J by 3 bases, with 17 bases between them. CDR3 bases: TGTGCCAGCAGCTTAAATGACGGGGCCCCAGTCAATCAGCCCCAGCATTTT. This gives the protein CASSLNDGAPVNQPQHF.

The chain carries TRBV6-1 and TRBJ2-5; perhaps TRBD1 as D (6 bases). The germline V gene encodes CDR1 MNHNS and CDR2 SASEGT. The CDR3 has 14 amino acids. V lost 7 bases, J lost 3 bases, and 15 bases lay in between. The CDR3 region has the DNA TGTGCCAGCACGTTTTCGACAGGCAAAGAGACCCAGTACTTC. Residues: CASTFSTGKETQYF.

This clone came up a few times. The same CDR3 is also encoded by other DNA sequences in this sample. The chain is built from TRBV7-2 and TRBJ2-1, with D perhaps assigned TRBD1 or TRBD2 (5 bases each). Germline CDR1 SGHTA, CDR2 FQGNSA. Between the trimmed V and J ends, which lost 2 bases and 3 bases, there was a span of 8 bases. This CDR3 is built from 14 residues. CDR3 sequence (DNA): TGTGCCAGCAGCTTACCAGGGAGCTACAATGAGCAGTTCTTC. This gives the protein CASSLPGSYNEQFF. Drawing the rest from reference TRBV7-2 and TRBJ2-1, the complete variable domain is GAGVSQSPSNKVTEKGKDVELRCDPISGHTALYWYRQSLGQGLEFLIYFQGNSAPDKSGLPSDRFSAERTGGSVSTLTIQRTQQEDSAVYLCASSLPGSYNEQFFGPGTRLTVL.

This rearrangement joins TRBV18 to TRBJ1-4, with 7 bases lining up with TRBD1. Germline V gene lookup returns CDR1 KGHSH and CDR2 LQKENI. CDR3 length: 15 amino acids. The ends lost 3 bases at V and 4 bases at J; junction bases unmatched: 5. The CDR3 here is CASSPGTVINEKLFF. The CDR3 nucleotides are TGTGCCAGCTCACCCGGGACAGTAATTAATGAAAAACTGTTTTTT.

This clone has ten or more counts. This chain joins TRBV14 and TRBJ2-7; D gene ambiguous. The CDR3 spans 12 residues. Deletions cut 0 bases from V and 8 bases from J, with 8 bases between. Germline CDR1 SGHDN, CDR2 FVKESK. CDR3 loop: CASSQDRWKQYF. CDR3 bases: TGTGCCAGCAGCCAAGATCGGTGGAAGCAGTACTTC.

V is TRBV23-1 and J is TRBJ2-3; tentative D call: TRBD2 (7 bases). TRBV23-1 is labeled an ORF, and its function is uncertain. V was shortened by 0 bases and J by 1 base, with 11 bases between the two germline ends. The length of the CDR3 is 16 residues. The CDR3, as DNA: TGCGCCAGCAGTCAATCGGGGGGGCCAGGCACAGATACGCAGTATTTT. Amino acid sequence: CASSQSGGPGTDTQYF.

This clone was counted a few times. Other DNA sequences within the sample encode an identical CDR3. In nucleotides, the CDR3 is TGTGCCTGGAGTGGTAGCGGAGAGACCCAGTACTTC. As protein: CAWSGSGETQYF. The rearrangement links TRBV30 to TRBJ2-5, with TRBD2 as a possible D gene (6 bases). Trimming took off 1 base at V and 4 bases at J, with 7 bases between the two ends. CDR3 length: 12 residues. Germline V lookup: CDR1 GTSNPN, CDR2 SVGIG (reference sequence).

The chain combines TRBV11-2 with TRBJ2-7; the D is unclear. The V gene's germline CDR1 is SGHAT and CDR2 FQNNGV. V was trimmed by 5 bases and J by 0 bases, leaving 14 bases between them. CDR3 length equals 15 residues. The CDR3 sequence: CASSPIRASSYEQYF. The CDR3 nucleotides read TGTGCCAGCAGCCCCATCCGGGCGAGCTCCTACGAGCAGTACTTC. Full variable domain (remainder filled in from reference TRBV11-2 and TRBJ2-7): EAGVAQSPRYKIIEKRQSVAFWCNPISGHATLYWYQQILGQGPKLLIQFQNNGVVDDSQLPKDRFSAERLKGVDSTLKIQPAKLEDSAVYLCASSPIRASSYEQYFGPGTRLTVT.

This clone has a handful of counts. V and J are TRBV27 and TRBJ1-6; D remains unclear. The V gene lost 8 bases and the J gene lost 10 bases, with 24 bases spanning the gap. Germline loops: CDR1 MNHEY, CDR2 SMNVEV (reference sequence). This CDR3 comprises 16 residues. The CDR3: CASYPLGRRGGSPLHF. The CDR3 DNA follows: TGTGCCAGCTATCCCCTTGGACGGCGGGGTGGATCACCCCTCCACTTT.

The rearrangement joins TRBV7-3 to TRBJ2-1; TRBD2 might be the D (5 bases). The CDR3 totals 17 residues. Deletions cut 3 bases from V and 4 bases from J, with 19 bases between. Germline V lookup: CDR1 SGHTA, CDR2 FQGTGA. Here the CDR3 reads CASSFSFKWTGYNEQFF. The CDR3 region has the DNA TGTGCCAGCAGCTTTTCGTTTAAATGGACGGGATACAATGAGCAGTTCTTC.

J is TRBJ2-7 and V is TRBV9; D is unresolved. The length of the CDR3 is 14 residues. In germline, CDR1 is SGDLS, CDR2 YYNGEE. The V end was cut by 4 bases, the J end by 3 bases, with 14 bases between. CDR3 sequence: CASSPPGPGYEQYF. The CDR3 DNA is TGTGCCAGCAGCCCCCCGGGTCCGGGCTACGAGCAGTACTTC.

Regarding this clone: Within the sample, other DNA sequences also encode this same CDR3. The chain links TRBV18 to TRBJ2-5; D is uncertain. This CDR3 is built from 14 residues. The V end lost 0 bases, the J end lost 2 bases, and 7 bases lay between the germline ends. Germline CDR1 and CDR2: KGHSH and LQKENI. CDR3 nucleotides: TGTGCCAGCTCACCACCGAACAGTCAAGAGACCCAGTACTTC. Protein: CASSPPNSQETQYF.

This clone was seen a few times. The gene calls are TRBV9 and TRBJ2-1, with 11 bases lining up with TRBD2. Germline loops: CDR1 SGDLS, CDR2 YYNGEE. The junction had 13 bases not matched to a gene; V was cut back by 4 bases and J by 4 bases. This CDR3 is 18 amino acids long. Here the CDR3 DNA reads TGTGCCAGCAGCCAACTCAGGGGGATAGCGGGAGGGTACAATGAGCAGTTCTTC. Its translation is CASSQLRGIAGGYNEQFF.